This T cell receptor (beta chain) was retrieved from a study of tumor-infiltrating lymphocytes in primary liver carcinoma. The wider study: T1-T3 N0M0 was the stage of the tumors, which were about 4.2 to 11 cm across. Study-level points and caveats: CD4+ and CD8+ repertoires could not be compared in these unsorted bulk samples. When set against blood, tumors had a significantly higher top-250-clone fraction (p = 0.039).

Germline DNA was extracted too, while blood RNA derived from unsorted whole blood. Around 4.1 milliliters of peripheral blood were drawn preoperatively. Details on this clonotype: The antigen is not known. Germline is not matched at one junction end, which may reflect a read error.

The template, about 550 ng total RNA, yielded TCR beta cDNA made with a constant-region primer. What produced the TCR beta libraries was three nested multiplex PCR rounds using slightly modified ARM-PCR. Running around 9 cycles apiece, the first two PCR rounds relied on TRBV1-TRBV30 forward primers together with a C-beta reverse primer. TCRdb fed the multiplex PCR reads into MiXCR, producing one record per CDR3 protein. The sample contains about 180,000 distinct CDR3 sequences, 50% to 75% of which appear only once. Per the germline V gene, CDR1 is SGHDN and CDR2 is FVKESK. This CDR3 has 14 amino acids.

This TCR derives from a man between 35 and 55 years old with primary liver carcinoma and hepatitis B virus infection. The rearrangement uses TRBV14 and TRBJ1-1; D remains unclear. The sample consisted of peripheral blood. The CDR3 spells CASRQERGSGRAFF. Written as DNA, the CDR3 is TGTGCCAGCAGGCAAGAAAGAGGGTCGGGAAGGGCTTTCTTT.